A single sample gave rise to the 8 T cell receptor beta chains below, sequenced in a study of T cell responses to AZD1222 COVID-19 vaccine. Libraries were prepared by immunoSEQ multiplex PCR; TCRdb keeps only in-frame clonotypes and omits some of them. The sample lists roughly 120,000 clones, roughly 90% occurring once. The sample in question was peripheral blood, obtained on day 0 of AZD1222 vaccination. These receptors all stem from an adult in good health.

This clone has a single count. The rearrangement links TRBV5-8 to TRBJ1-4, with no clear D. CDR1 is SGHTS and CDR2 is YDEGEE in the germline V gene. This CDR3 region has 14 residues. Trimming shortened V by 2 bases and J by 2 bases, and 7 bases separated the two germline ends. This CDR3 reads CASSFGWTNEKLFF. DNA for the CDR3: TGTGCCAGCAGCTTTGGCTGGACTAATGAAAAACTGTTTTTT. Supplemented by reference TRBV5-8 and TRBJ1-4, the full variable domain reads EAGVTQSPTHLIKTRGQQATLRCSPISGHTSVYWYQQALGLGLQFLLWYDEGEERNRGNFPPRFSGRQFPNYSSELNVNALELEDSALYLCASSFGWTNEKLFFGSGTQLSVL.

The chain couples TRBV7-3 to TRBJ2-5; D is unclear. CDR1 and CDR2 from the germline V gene are SGHTA and FQGTGA. Trimming removed 5 bases at V and 0 bases at J, with 10 bases between. This CDR3 contains 14 residues. CDR3 protein: CASSPLGYQETQYF. In nucleotides, the CDR3 is TGTGCCAGCAGCCCCCTGGGCTACCAAGAGACCCAGTACTTC.

The chain uses TRBV28 and TRBJ2-2, with D possibly called TRBD1 or TRBD2 (5 bases each). CDR3 length: 18 residues. The V gene's germline CDR1 is MDHEN and CDR2 SYDVKM. Trimming shortened V by 5 bases and J by 0 bases, and 19 bases separated the two germline ends. The CDR3 sequence is CASSPPARGSPNTGELFF. In DNA, the CDR3 is TGTGCCAGCAGTCCCCCAGCGAGGGGCAGCCCGAACACCGGGGAGCTGTTTTTT.

The chain uses TRBV3-1 (or the pseudogene TRBV3-2) and TRBJ1-1; D is ambiguous. The V and J ends lost 9 bases and 1 base respectively, with 12 bases between them. This CDR3 contains 13 residues. From germline, CDR1 is LGHDT and CDR2 YNNKEL (reference sequence). The CDR3 loop reads CASYSGENTEAFF. The CDR3 coding sequence is TGTGCCAGTTATTCCGGGGAGAACACTGAAGCTTTCTTT.

The chain couples TRBV29-1 to TRBJ2-1; the D gene is possibly TRBD2 (5 bases). Germline CDR1 SQVTM, CDR2 ANQGSEA. Trimming took 0 bases from V and 9 from J, leaving 12 bases between them. The CDR3 is 13 amino acids. As DNA, the CDR3 is TGCAGCGTTGAAGATACGGTTGGGAGTGAGCAGTTCTTC. Protein product: CSVEDTVGSEQFF.

The chain couples TRBV6-5 to TRBJ2-7; TRBD2 is a possible D gene (6 bases). The ends were cut back, 2 bases at V and 0 bases at J, with 11 bases in the middle. Germline-derived CDR1 and CDR2 are MNHEY and SVGAGI. The CDR3 extends over 15 amino acids. The CDR3 bases are TGTGCCAGCAGTTACACCGTGGGAGGCTCCTACGAGCAGTACTTC. Translation: CASSYTVGGSYEQYF.

The V call is TRBV5-5, the J call TRBJ1-2, with TRBD1 matching over 10 bases. This CDR3 region has 14 residues. The V segment lost 0 bases and the J segment 8 bases; nucleotides outside the gene matches: 4. CDR1 SGHKS and CDR2 YYEKEE come from the germline V gene (reference sequence). CDR3 loop: CASSLGQGANGYTF. CDR3 DNA sequence: TGTGCCAGCAGCTTGGGACAGGGGGCAAACGGCTACACCTTC.

Only one count was recorded for this clone. One end of the junction fails to match germline, which may point to a read error. J is TRBJ2-7 and V is TRBV20-1; possibly TRBD1 or TRBD2 for D (5 bases each). Germline V lookup: CDR1 DFQATT, CDR2 SNEGSKA (reference sequence). This CDR3 contains 12 residues. This chain's CDR3 is CSASGTSDEQYF. Written as DNA, the CDR3 is TGCAGTGCTAGTGGGACCTCCGACGAGCAGTACTTC.